This entry lists 26 T cell receptor beta chains sequenced from one sample in a study of blood T cell repertoires in COVID-19. This table comes from immunoSEQ multiplex PCR, and its TCRdb copy is limited to in-frame clones, with some not included. The sample has around 58,000 clones, 75% to 95% seen once. Sample: peripheral blood. These receptors all come from a human donor with active COVID-19. The donor label of this sample is uncertain.

The genes are TRBV5-1 and TRBJ2-2; 11 nucleotides match TRBD1. Germline V gives CDR1 SGHRS, CDR2 YFSETQ. This CDR3 region has 15 residues. The V segment lost 3 bases and the J segment 10 bases; nucleotides outside the gene matches: 8. The CDR3 DNA is TGCGCCAGCAGCTGGACAGGGGGCCCTATTCCGGAGCTGTTTTTT. As protein: CASSWTGGPIPELFF.

In its sample, this clone was seen once. The chain employs TRBV2 and TRBJ2-1; 7 positions match TRBD2. The CDR3 length is 16 residues. The J segment lost 5 bases and the V segment lost 6 bases, leaving 13 bases of the junction unmatched. Germline V gene lookup returns CDR1 SNHLY and CDR2 FYNNEI. In nucleotides, the CDR3 is TGTGCCAGCAGCCCGCCGGTGACTAGCCGAAACAATGAGCAGTTCTTC. Translated, it gives CASSPPVTSRNNEQFF.

This chain connects TRBV27 to TRBJ2-1; 8 bases agree with TRBD1. The J segment lost 4 bases and the V segment lost 5 bases, leaving 10 bases of the junction unmatched. Germline V lookup: CDR1 MNHEY, CDR2 SMNVEV (reference sequence). The CDR3 sequence is 16 residues long. In DNA form, the CDR3 reads TGTGCCAGCAGTCAGCGGACAGGGATTTTATACAATGAGCAGTTCTTC. Protein product: CASSQRTGILYNEQFF.

The chain links TRBV27 to TRBJ1-2; D perhaps matches TRBD1 (6 bases). The CDR3 runs 13 residues. Looked up from germline, CDR1 is MNHEY and CDR2 is SMNVEV (reference sequence). V was pared by 5 bases and J by 8 bases, with 15 bases between. The chain's CDR3 is CASSPQGSGGYTF. The CDR3, as DNA: TGTGCCAGCAGTCCACAGGGTTCTGGGGGCTACACCTTC.

The rearrangement joins TRBV5-1 to TRBJ2-7, with D perhaps matching TRBD2 (7 bases). CDR1 SGHRS and CDR2 YFSETQ come from the germline V gene. The CDR3 contains 15 residues. Trimming took 0 bases from V and 5 from J, leaving 15 bases between them. The CDR3, as DNA: TGCGCCAGCAGCTTGGTTACACGGGGGGCCCACGAGCAGTACTTC. It codes for CASSLVTRGAHEQYF.

The chain employs TRBV5-4 and TRBJ2-3; 10 nucleotides align to TRBD2. The ends lost 3 bases at V and 0 bases at J; junction bases unmatched: 10. The germline V gene encodes CDR1 SGHNT and CDR2 YYREEE (reference sequence). The CDR3 has 18 residues. The CDR3 DNA reads TGTGCCAGCAGCTCCGGGACTAGCGCAGTCTATAGCACAGATACGCAGTATTTT. It translates to CASSSGTSAVYSTDTQYF.

The chain employs TRBV15 and TRBJ1-2; D call uncertain. CDR1 LNHNV and CDR2 YYDKDF come from the germline V gene (reference sequence). This CDR3 is built from 14 residues. Trimming left V 1 base short and J 1 base short, with 7 bases between. The CDR3 protein is CATSRASVNYGYTF. The CDR3, as DNA: TGTGCCACCAGCAGAGCGTCAGTTAACTATGGCTACACCTTC.

The chain joins TRBV4-1 to TRBJ2-3; weak D call: TRBD1 (6 bases). V was shortened by 2 bases and J by 0 bases, with 15 bases between the two germline ends. The germline V gene has CDR1 MGHRA and CDR2 YSYEKL. The CDR3 has 17 residues. In nucleotides, the CDR3 is TGCGCCAGCAGCCAACACTGGGACATCTCCAGCACAGATACGCAGTATTTT. As protein: CASSQHWDISSTDTQYF.

V gene TRBV29-1 combines with J gene TRBJ2-1, with 8 bases lining up with TRBD2. This CDR3 comprises 13 residues. The V and J ends lost 7 bases and 7 bases, in that order; junction bases with no gene match: 9. Germline values: CDR1 SQVTM, CDR2 ANQGSEA. CDR3 in amino acids: CSGHGGVLNEQFF. The CDR3 region has the DNA TGCAGCGGACACGGGGGGGTTCTAAATGAGCAGTTCTTC.

This chain uses TRBV6-5 with TRBJ1-2; 7 nucleotides match TRBD1. Germline-derived CDR1 and CDR2 are MNHEY and SVGAGI. The CDR3 contains 12 residues. V dropped 10 bases and J dropped 4; count of bases not matched to a gene: 6. CDR3 protein: CANGQDVYGYTF. CDR3 bases: TGTGCCAACGGACAGGACGTCTATGGCTACACCTTC.

The V and J genes are TRBV28 and TRBJ2-7; tentative D call: TRBD1 (5 bases). CDR1 and CDR2 (germline): MDHEN, SYDVKM. V lost 3 bases and J 1 base, leaving 10 bases between the germline ends. There are 14 residues in the CDR3. CDR3 residues: CASSFRGHSYEQYF. CDR3 DNA: TGTGCCAGCAGTTTTAGAGGACATTCCTACGAGCAGTACTTC. Full variable domain (rest looked up from reference TRBV28 and TRBJ2-7): DVKVTQSSRYLVKRTGEKVFLECVQDMDHENMFWYRQDPGLGLRLIYFSYDVKMKEKGDIPEGYSVSREKKERFSLILESASTNQTSMYLCASSFRGHSYEQYFGPGTRLTVT.

The chain couples TRBV2 to TRBJ2-7; TRBD1 is a possible D gene (6 bases). Per germline, CDR1 SNHLY and CDR2 FYNNEI. This CDR3 has 13 amino acids. The germline V and J ends were trimmed by 1 base and 2 bases, with 6 bases remaining between them. The DNA of the CDR3 is TGTGCCAGCAGTGAAGGGACAGCCTACGAGCAGTACTTC. It codes for CASSEGTAYEQYF.

V usage is TRBV5-6 and J usage is TRBJ2-2; TRBD1 aligns across 7 bases. After removal of 4 bases from V and 3 bases from J, the junction contained 6 bases not matched to a gene. The CDR3 runs to 15 residues. Germline CDR1 is SGHDT and CDR2 is YYEEEE. CDR3: CASSPTGTDTGELFF. For the CDR3, the DNA is TGTGCCAGCAGCCCGACAGGGACCGACACCGGGGAGCTGTTTTTT.

The chain joins TRBV19 to TRBJ2-2, with a possible D match to TRBD2 (5 bases). This CDR3 is built from 13 residues. Germline V gene sequence: CDR1 LNHDA, CDR2 SQIVND (reference sequence). V lost 3 bases, J lost 5 bases, and 7 bases lay in between. The CDR3 DNA sequence: TGTGCCAGTAGTATGGGGAGTACCGGGGAGCTGTTTTTT. Protein product: CASSMGSTGELFF.

This chain links TRBV3-1 (or the pseudogene TRBV3-2) with TRBJ2-7; the D gene is possibly TRBD2 (5 bases). The CDR3 totals 15 residues. V lost 3 bases to trimming and J lost 7 bases, with 19 bases between them. The germline gives CDR1 LGHDT, CDR2 YNNKEL (reference sequence). CDR3 sequence: CASSHDGAFGGEQYF. The DNA for the CDR3 is TGTGCCAGCAGCCACGATGGAGCCTTTGGCGGGGAGCAGTACTTC.

V gene TRBV27 combines with J gene TRBJ2-1; 10 bases map to TRBD1. The CDR3 is made up of 16 amino acids. J was trimmed by 7 bases and V by 2 bases; bases with no gene match: 8. CDR1 MNHEY and CDR2 SMNVEV come from the germline V gene (reference sequence). CDR3 loop: CASSLIGTGDRNEQFF. CDR3 DNA: TGTGCCAGCAGTTTAATCGGGACAGGGGATAGAAATGAGCAGTTCTTC.

This clone was counted only a few times. This sequence joins TRBV7-3 and TRBJ2-3; a weak D match, TRBD2 (5 bases). Trimming shortened V by 5 bases and J by 4 bases, and 16 bases separated the two germline ends. The germline V gene has CDR1 SGHTA and CDR2 FQGTGA. This CDR3 spans 15 amino acids. The CDR3 is CASSRRDLASDTQYF. CDR3 in DNA: TGTGCCAGCAGCCGTCGGGATTTGGCATCAGATACGCAGTATTTT.

The J gene is TRBJ1-1, the V gene TRBV4-1; 10 bases line up with TRBD1. V shed 1 base, J shed 7 bases, and the junction held 15 bases outside the gene matches. This CDR3 has 18 residues. In germline, CDR1 is MGHRA, CDR2 YSYEKL. The CDR3 region is CASSQVGLRGQGVVEAFF. The CDR3 DNA reads TGCGCCAGCAGCCAAGTGGGCCTTAGAGGACAGGGGGTGGTTGAAGCTTTCTTT.

The chain carries TRBV12-5 and TRBJ2-2; D possibly corresponds to TRBD2 (6 bases). The length of the CDR3 is 13 residues. The germline V gene encodes CDR1 LGHNT and CDR2 FRNRAP. For the CDR3, the DNA is TGTGCATCGAGGCGAGCGGGCACCGGGGAGCTGTTTTTT. Protein product: CASRRAGTGELFF. Full variable domain (outside the CDR3, taken from reference TRBV12-5 and TRBJ2-2): DARVTQTPRHKVTEMGQEVTMRCQPILGHNTVFWYRQTMMQGLELLAYFRNRAPLDDSGMPKDRFSAEMPDATLATLKIQPSEPRDSAVYFCASRRAGTGELFFGEGSRLTVL.

The chain combines TRBV13 with TRBJ1-1; tentative D call: TRBD1 (6 bases). CDR3 length equals 15 residues. Per germline, CDR1 PRHDT and CDR2 FYEKMQ (reference sequence). The V end lost 6 bases, the J end lost 5 bases, and 19 bases lay between the germline ends. CDR3 sequence reads: CASRLQPGQGTEAFF. The DNA of the CDR3 is TGTGCCAGCAGACTACAGCCAGGCCAGGGGACTGAAGCTTTCTTT.

This sequence joins TRBV5-4 and TRBJ1-1; D is possibly TRBD1 (6 bases). This CDR3 has 16 amino acids. Germline V gene data show CDR1 as SGHNT and CDR2 as YYREEE (reference sequence). V was trimmed by 3 bases and J by 0 bases, leaving 15 bases between them. CDR3 sequence reads: CASSSLQGRVNTEAFF. The CDR3 DNA is TGTGCCAGCAGCTCTTTACAGGGTCGCGTGAACACTGAAGCTTTCTTT.

This clone was found once. This chain links TRBV5-1 with TRBJ2-3; the match to TRBD1 covers 9 bases. The CDR3 consists of 14 residues. The V gene end was trimmed by 4 bases and the J gene end by 4 bases; junction bases not matched to a gene: 4. Germline V gene sequence: CDR1 SGHRS, CDR2 YFSETQ. The DNA for the CDR3 is TGCGCCAGCAGCCTAGGGACAGGGCCAGATACGCAGTATTTT. Translation gives CASSLGTGPDTQYF.

This clone was seen just once. Compared with germline, one end of the junction differs, possibly owing to a read error. The V gene is TRBV7-7, the J gene TRBJ2-1; no definite D call. The CDR3 extends over 15 amino acids. Germline loops: CDR1 SSHAT, CDR2 FNYEAQ (reference sequence). CDR3 in DNA: TGTGCTAGCAGCTTGGTCGCTAGTGGCGTAAATGAGCAGTTCTTC. It translates to CASSLVASGVNEQFF.

The chain joins TRBV18 to TRBJ1-4; unclear D gene. Trimming cost V 3 bases and J 0 bases, with 8 bases left between them. Germline V gene lookup returns CDR1 KGHSH and CDR2 LQKENI. There are 15 residues in the CDR3. DNA of the CDR3: TGTGCCAGCTCACCGGAGTCTGCAACTAATGAAAAACTGTTTTTT. This sequence encodes CASSPESATNEKLFF. The full variable domain, rest sourced from reference TRBV18 and TRBJ1-4, is NAGVMQNPRHLVRRRGQEARLRCSPMKGHSHVYWYRQLPEEGLKFMVYLQKENIIDESGMPKERFSAEFPKEGPSILRIQQVVRGDSAAYFCASSPESATNEKLFFGSGTQLSVL.

The chain links TRBV5-1 to TRBJ2-1; 12 positions agree with TRBD2. V lost 4 bases to trimming and J lost 3 bases; unmatched junction nucleotides: 5. Germline CDR1 SGHRS, CDR2 YFSETQ. The CDR3 loop spans 16 amino acids. This CDR3 reads CASSLRLAGVYNEQFF. CDR3 DNA sequence: TGCGCCAGCAGCCTCCGACTAGCGGGAGTCTACAATGAGCAGTTCTTC. The entire variable domain, with the rest obtained from reference TRBV5-1 and TRBJ2-1, is as follows: KAGVTQTPRYLIKTRGQQVTLSCSPISGHRSVSWYQQTPGQGLQFLFEYFSETQRNKGNFPGRFSGRQFSNSRSEMNVSTLELGDSALYLCASSLRLAGVYNEQFFGPGTRLTVL.

The chain uses TRBV6-6 and TRBJ1-4; D gene ambiguous. CDR3 length: 12 residues. Germline lookup yields CDR1 MNHNY and CDR2 SVGAGI (reference sequence). The V end lost 2 bases, the J end lost 13 bases, and 11 bases lay between the germline ends. CDR3 amino acids: CASSYDNVRLFF. CDR3 sequence (DNA): TGTGCCAGCAGTTACGACAACGTGAGACTGTTTTTT.